Shown below are 24 T cell receptor beta chains from a single sample sequenced in a study of T-cell memory formation after mild COVID-19. TCRdb recomputed calls from the 5' RACE reads with MiXCR, one row per CDR3 protein. The sample contains about 360,000 distinct CDR3 sequences, 13% of which appear only once. Sequencing was performed on PBMCs or a T cell subset sorted from them (not recorded which). These receptors came from a man younger than 30 who had mild COVID-19 (a few samples of this study predate the infection). Cell type and time point are not known.

This clonotype was seen at least ten times. The CDR3, as DNA: TGCGCCAGCAGCCCTAGCAGGTCGCCTGGTGTGGTCTATGGCTACACCTTC. It translates to CASSPSRSPGVVYGYTF. The chain links TRBV4-3 to TRBJ1-2, with D hard to call. Per the germline V gene, CDR1 is LGHNA and CDR2 is YSLEER. Trimming took off 4 bases at V and 4 bases at J, with 22 bases between the two ends. This CDR3 has 17 amino acids.

V usage is TRBV5-1 and J usage is TRBJ2-2, with 9 bases lining up with TRBD1. Per germline, CDR1 SGHRS and CDR2 YFSETQ. The J segment lost 3 bases and the V segment lost 3 bases, leaving 9 bases of the junction unmatched. The CDR3 covers 17 residues. CDR3 protein: CASSSIQGAWDTGELFF. DNA for the CDR3: TGCGCCAGCAGCTCCATACAGGGGGCTTGGGACACCGGGGAGCTGTTTTTT.

The V call is TRBV19, the J call TRBJ2-2, with D perhaps TRBD2 (5 bases). Germline-derived CDR1 and CDR2 are LNHDA and SQIVND (reference sequence). The V end was cut by 4 bases, the J end by 0 bases, with 9 bases between. The CDR3 consists of 15 residues. CDR3 DNA sequence: TGTGCCAGTAGTAACGCGCGGGCGAACACCGGGGAGCTGTTTTTT. Encoded protein: CASSNARANTGELFF.

CDR3: CASSQGWQVVAGELFF. DNA for the CDR3: TGTGCCAGCAGCCAAGGGTGGCAGGTGGTCGCCGGGGAGCTGTTTTTT. This chain connects TRBV4-2 to TRBJ2-2; D is undetermined. Germline V lookup: CDR1 LGHNA, CDR2 YNFKEQ. The germline V and J ends were trimmed by 1 base and 6 bases, with 15 bases remaining between them. The CDR3 sequence is 16 residues long.

This clonotype came up a few times. This chain joins TRBV5-1 and TRBJ2-1; 13 bases agree with TRBD2. CDR1 SGHRS and CDR2 YFSETQ come from the germline V gene. There are 20 residues in the CDR3. The J segment lost 1 base and the V segment lost 2 bases, leaving 12 bases of the junction unmatched. CDR3: CASSFLPWRGLAGSYNEQFF. In nucleotides, the CDR3 is TGCGCCAGCAGCTTTCTTCCTTGGCGGGGACTAGCGGGGTCCTACAATGAGCAGTTCTTC.

The chain has TRBV7-9 and TRBJ2-7, with D possibly TRBD2 on 6 matching bases. Germline-derived CDR1 and CDR2 are SEHNR and FQNEAQ (reference sequence). V lost 4 bases and J lost 1, with 14 bases in between. The CDR3 loop spans 15 amino acids. CDR3 bases: TGTGCCAGCAGCTCCAACGGGGGACCATCCTACGAGCAGTACTTC. Its protein is CASSSNGGPSYEQYF.

The chain carries TRBV28 and TRBJ2-2, with D possibly TRBD1 on 5 matching bases. This CDR3 region has 15 residues. Trimming took 3 bases from V and 0 from J, leaving 8 bases between them. Germline V gene data show CDR1 as MDHEN and CDR2 as SYDVKM. The CDR3 here is CASSFDRPNTGELFF. CDR3 DNA sequence: TGTGCCAGCAGTTTCGACAGACCGAACACCGGGGAGCTGTTTTTT.

V is TRBV23-1 and J is TRBJ2-2; no clear D gene. TRBV23-1 is filed as an ORF, its function uncertain. The CDR3 is 15 amino acids. V was cut by 6 bases and J by 5 bases, with 16 bases left in between. The CDR3 is CASSQVPRITGELFF. DNA for the CDR3: TGCGCCAGCAGCCAAGTCCCCCGGATTACCGGGGAGCTGTTTTTT.

This clonotype was counted between two and nine times. This rearrangement joins TRBV23-1 to TRBJ2-1; the D call may be TRBD1 or TRBD2 (5 bases each). TRBV23-1 is filed as an ORF, its function uncertain. The CDR3 is 15 residues long. The V and J ends lost 8 bases and 6 bases respectively, with 20 bases between them. The CDR3 reads CASAPRQSGANEQFF. DNA for the CDR3: TGCGCCAGCGCCCCCCGTCAATCCGGGGCCAATGAGCAGTTCTTC.

This clonotype showed up just a few times. The rearrangement uses TRBV7-9 and TRBJ2-5; 8 positions match TRBD2. This CDR3 spans 16 amino acids. After removal of 5 bases from V and 6 bases from J, the junction contained 14 bases not matched to a gene. Germline CDR1 is SEHNR and CDR2 is FQNEAQ (reference sequence). The CDR3 DNA reads TGTGCCAGCAGCGATCCTCCGGGACTAGTTTTTCAGACCCAGTACTTC. Translation: CASSDPPGLVFQTQYF.

The V and J genes are TRBV7-2 and TRBJ2-7; D is possibly TRBD1 (6 bases). Trimming removed 0 bases from V and 6 bases from J, with 15 bases in between. The CDR3 has 15 residues. Per germline, CDR1 SGHTA and CDR2 FQGNSA. The DNA of the CDR3 is TGTGCCAGCAGCTTAGCCACAGCATCAGGGGCCGAGCAGTACTTC. Residues: CASSLATASGAEQYF.

The chain is built from TRBV20-1 and TRBJ2-7; no clear D gene. Trimming took off 3 bases at V and 3 bases at J, with 6 bases between the two ends. This CDR3 is built from 11 residues. CDR1 DFQATT and CDR2 SNEGSKA come from the germline V gene (reference sequence). The CDR3 loop reads CSASSGYEQYF. CDR3 DNA sequence: TGCAGTGCTAGTTCAGGCTACGAGCAGTACTTC.

The chain links TRBV4-3 to TRBJ2-6; D not certain. CDR3 length: 19 residues. V lost 0 bases, J lost 0 bases, and 15 bases lay in between. Germline CDR1 and CDR2: LGHNA and YSLEER. The CDR3 sequence: CASSQDLQRRVSGANVLTF. The CDR3 DNA sequence: TGCGCCAGCAGCCAAGATCTCCAGAGACGGGTCTCTGGGGCCAACGTCCTGACTTTC.

This chain uses TRBV4-1 with TRBJ1-5; possibly TRBD1 for D (5 bases). Trimming stripped 4 bases from V and 7 bases from J, with 23 bases between. Germline V gene sequence: CDR1 MGHRA, CDR2 YSYEKL. The CDR3 sequence is 17 residues long. The CDR3 DNA sequence: TGCGCCAGCAGCCGAGCACTCGGGGTGGGGGTAGGCCAGCCCCAGCATTTT. Protein: CASSRALGVGVGQPQHF.

The rearrangement uses TRBV5-5 and TRBJ1-1; possible D gene TRBD1, 5 bases. The germline V and J ends were trimmed by 3 bases and 5 bases, with 17 bases remaining between them. Per germline, CDR1 SGHKS and CDR2 YYEKEE (reference sequence). This CDR3 is built from 15 residues. This chain's CDR3 is CASSSNTIGGTEAFF. CDR3 in DNA: TGTGCCAGCAGCTCGAATACGATTGGGGGGACTGAAGCTTTCTTT.

This clonotype was counted between two and nine times. The CDR3 region is CASSVGLAGATGELFF. The CDR3 nucleotides read TGTGCCAGCAGCGTCGGACTAGCGGGGGCAACCGGGGAGCTGTTTTTT. The chain combines TRBV9 with TRBJ2-2, with TRBD2 matching 13 bases. Germline V lookup: CDR1 SGDLS, CDR2 YYNGEE. This CDR3 is built from 16 residues. J was trimmed by 5 bases and V by 2 bases; bases with no gene match: 3. Looking up the rest from reference TRBV9 and TRBJ2-2 gives the full variable domain: DSGVTQTPKHLITATGQRVTLRCSPRSGDLSVYWYQQSLDQGLQFLIQYYNGEERAKGNILERFSAQQFPDLHSELNLSSLELGDSALYFCASSVGLAGATGELFFGEGSRLTVL.

This clonotype was found many times. The chain combines TRBV20-1 with TRBJ2-5; TRBD2 is a possible D gene (5 bases). CDR1 DFQATT and CDR2 SNEGSKA come from the germline V gene (reference sequence). Trimming cost V 0 bases and J 2 bases, with 10 bases left between them. The CDR3 length is 14 residues. This chain's CDR3 is CSARDGAAQETQYF. DNA for the CDR3: TGCAGTGCTAGAGATGGAGCGGCTCAAGAGACCCAGTACTTC.

This clonotype has just a few counts. A junction end diverges from the germline sequence, so it may reflect a read error. The chain recombines TRBV6-1 with TRBJ2-5, with 8 bases identical to TRBD1. The CDR3 extends over 14 amino acids. The germline V gene has CDR1 MNHNS and CDR2 SASEGT. The CDR3 bases are TGTGCCACCAGTCCGGGACAGGCCCAAGAGACCCAGTACTTC. Protein sequence: CATSPGQAQETQYF.

This rearrangement joins TRBV9 to TRBJ1-2; the match to TRBD1 covers 12 bases. Per the germline V gene, CDR1 is SGDLS and CDR2 is YYNGEE. The ends lost 3 bases at V and 2 bases at J; junction bases unmatched: 5. The CDR3 sequence is 16 residues long. CDR3: CASSGPGQGANYGYTF. DNA of the CDR3: TGTGCCAGCAGCGGTCCGGGACAGGGGGCGAACTATGGCTACACCTTC.

This clonotype was counted only a few times. The chain links TRBV7-6 to TRBJ2-3; a weak D match, TRBD2 (5 bases). Germline assignment: CDR1 SGHVS and CDR2 FNYEAQ. CDR3 length equals 13 residues. V lost 5 bases to trimming and J lost 6 bases, with 12 bases between them. Written as DNA, the CDR3 is TGTGCCAGCAGCCCCACCCCGGGGGATACGCAGTATTTT. Its protein product is CASSPTPGDTQYF.

This clonotype has a count of ten or more. CDR3 sequence reads: CASSLGTGREQYV. The CDR3, as DNA: TGTGCCAGCAGCTTGGGGACAGGGCGAGAGCAGTACGTC. The chain links TRBV7-2 to TRBJ2-7, with 9 bases fitting TRBD1. CDR3 length: 13 residues. The germline CDR1 and CDR2 sequences are SGHTA and FQGNSA. V was pared by 3 bases and J by 7 bases, with 4 bases of the junction left unmatched.

This rearrangement joins TRBV6-5 to TRBJ1-6; D is possibly TRBD1 (5 bases). Germline-derived CDR1 and CDR2 are MNHEY and SVGAGI. The CDR3 is 15 residues long. V was shortened by 0 bases and J by 10 bases, with 13 bases between the two germline ends. CDR3 nucleotide sequence: TGTGCCAGCAGTTACTCGGGCCAGGGAGTCTCACCCCTCCACTTT. Its translation: CASSYSGQGVSPLHF.

V and J are TRBV11-2 and TRBJ1-2; the D gene is possibly TRBD1 (5 bases). The V and J ends lost 4 bases and 2 bases respectively, with 11 bases between them. Germline lookup yields CDR1 SGHAT and CDR2 FQNNGV. The CDR3 contains 14 residues. In DNA form, the CDR3 reads TGTGCCAGCAGCTCAGGGATAAGGAACTATGGCTACACCTTC. This gives the protein CASSSGIRNYGYTF.

This clonotype was found a few times. The rearrangement links TRBV12-3 or TRBV12-4 to TRBJ2-3; possibly TRBD2 for D (5 bases). Deletions cut 4 bases from V and 0 bases from J, with 17 bases between. The CDR3 loop spans 17 amino acids. The CDR3 protein is CASSSASRRTSTDTQYF. DNA of the CDR3: TGTGCCAGCAGTTCCGCCTCCAGGCGGACTAGCACAGATACGCAGTATTTT.